What follows are 16 T cell receptor beta chains derived from one specimen sequenced in a study of blood T cell repertoires in COVID-19. Assay: immunoSEQ multiplex PCR; the TCRdb copy retains only in-frame clones and omits some. The table records some 290,000 clones, roughly 86% of them present only once. The specimen sequenced was peripheral blood. These receptors were obtained from a man younger than 35 with active or convalescent COVID-19.

This sequence joins TRBV2 and TRBJ1-2; 8 bases align to TRBD1. The V segment lost 10 bases and the J segment 6 bases; nucleotides outside the gene matches: 4. The germline CDR1 and CDR2 sequences are SNHLY and FYNNEI. This CDR3 spans 11 amino acids. The CDR3 reads CATTGGNGYTF. For the CDR3, the DNA is TGTGCCACTACAGGGGGTAATGGCTACACCTTC.

The chain links TRBV5-1 to TRBJ1-2; D remains unclear. Per germline, CDR1 SGHRS and CDR2 YFSETQ. Trimming took 0 bases from V and 0 from J, leaving 6 bases between them. CDR3 length: 14 residues. CDR3 in DNA: TGCGCCAGCAGCTTGGTGCTAGCTAACTATGGCTACACCTTC. It encodes CASSLVLANYGYTF. The variable domain in full, completed from reference TRBV5-1 and TRBJ1-2, reads KAGVTQTPRYLIKTRGQQVTLSCSPISGHRSVSWYQQTPGQGLQFLFEYFSETQRNKGNFPGRFSGRQFSNSRSEMNVSTLELGDSALYLCASSLVLANYGYTFGSGTRLTVV.

The chain is built from TRBV15 and TRBJ2-1, with 10 bases that match TRBD1. Per germline, CDR1 LNHNV and CDR2 YYDKDF (reference sequence). This CDR3 has 16 amino acids. The V gene end was trimmed by 0 bases and the J gene end by 7 bases; junction bases not matched to a gene: 6. The CDR3 DNA follows: TGTGCCACCAGCAGAGACCGGGACAGGGGACATAATGAGCAGTTCTTC. Protein: CATSRDRDRGHNEQFF.

The chain has TRBV2 and TRBJ1-6; tentative D call: TRBD1 (6 bases). Trimming stripped 7 bases from V and 11 bases from J, with 15 bases between. CDR3 length: 13 amino acids. Per germline, CDR1 SNHLY and CDR2 FYNNEI. CDR3 loop: CASMAGGPTPLHF. The CDR3 nucleotides are TGTGCCAGCATGGCGGGGGGCCCTACACCCCTCCACTTT.

This chain links TRBV7-3 with TRBJ2-3; perhaps TRBD2 as D (5 bases). V lost 8 bases to trimming and J lost 5 bases, with 14 bases between them. Germline CDR1 SGHTA, CDR2 FQGTGA. The CDR3 runs 13 residues. The CDR3 loop reads CASSPLAGDTQYF. The CDR3 DNA reads TGTGCCAGCTCCCCTCTAGCTGGAGATACGCAGTATTTT.

The chain carries TRBV27 and TRBJ1-6; 7 bases fit TRBD1. Germline V lookup: CDR1 MNHEY, CDR2 SMNVEV (reference sequence). The CDR3 spans 17 residues. V lost 5 bases to trimming and J lost 1 base; unmatched junction nucleotides: 8. This CDR3 is CASSPGTARSYNSPLHF. DNA of the CDR3: TGTGCCAGCAGTCCGGGGACAGCTAGGTCCTATAATTCACCCCTCCACTTT.

The chain employs TRBV2 and TRBJ2-5; a possible D gene is TRBD2 (6 bases). Germline V gene lookup returns CDR1 SNHLY and CDR2 FYNNEI. This CDR3 contains 15 residues. The ends were cut back, 8 bases at V and 5 bases at J, with 21 bases in the middle. Here the CDR3 reads CASADSGSARETQYF. CDR3 nucleotides: TGTGCCAGCGCGGACTCCGGGAGCGCCCGGGAGACCCAGTACTTC. Combining the CDR3 with reference TRBV2 and TRBJ2-5 gives the whole variable domain EPEVTQTPSHQVTQMGQEVILRCVPISNHLYFYWYRQILGQKVEFLVSFYNNEISEKSEIFDDQFSVERPDGSNFTLKIRSTKLEDSAMYFCASADSGSARETQYFGPGTRLLVL.

For the CDR3, the DNA is TGTGCCACCGGACAGGGGGGGTATAGCAATCAGCCCCAGCATTTT. This encodes CATGQGGYSNQPQHF. The chain recombines TRBV7-3 with TRBJ1-5; 10 nucleotides match TRBD1. CDR3 length: 15 residues. Losses at the gene ends were 10 bases for V and 0 bases for J; bases not matched to a gene: 6. CDR1 and CDR2 (germline): SGHTA, FQGTGA.

V usage is TRBV6-2 or TRBV6-3 and J usage is TRBJ2-7; D gene unclear. V was pared by 5 bases and J by 2 bases, with 13 bases between. CDR3 size: 14 residues. CDR1 is MNHEY, CDR2 SVGEGT, per germline. For the CDR3, the DNA is TGTGCCAGCAGTCCCCCCTTAGAACCCTACGAGCAGTACTTC. The encoded protein is CASSPPLEPYEQYF.

The chain employs TRBV15 and TRBJ2-1; no clear D gene. V was pared by 5 bases and J by 2 bases, with 13 bases between. The CDR3 sequence is 15 residues long. Germline CDR1 LNHNV, CDR2 YYDKDF (reference sequence). This CDR3 is CATSRAVFPYNEQFF. The CDR3 nucleotides are TGTGCCACCAGCCGCGCGGTGTTCCCCTACAATGAGCAGTTCTTC.

The chain employs TRBV7-2 and TRBJ2-6; possibly TRBD1 for D (6 bases). Looked up from germline, CDR1 is SGHTA and CDR2 is FQGNSA. V was shortened by 5 bases and J by 3 bases, with 14 bases between the two germline ends. The CDR3 is 16 amino acids. The CDR3 protein is CASSPDRRRGANVLTF. CDR3 sequence (DNA): TGTGCCAGCAGCCCGGACAGACGGCGTGGGGCCAACGTCCTGACTTTC.

The genes are TRBV19 and TRBJ1-5; D not resolved. The CDR3 totals 13 residues. V lost 0 bases, J lost 6 bases, and 6 bases lay in between. The germline V gene encodes CDR1 LNHDA and CDR2 SQIVND (reference sequence). The CDR3 here is CASSIDRGQPQHF. DNA of the CDR3: TGTGCCAGTAGTATAGATCGGGGTCAGCCCCAGCATTTT. Drawing the rest from reference TRBV19 and TRBJ1-5, the complete variable domain is DGGITQSPKYLFRKEGQNVTLSCEQNLNHDAMYWYRQDPGQGLRLIYYSQIVNDFQKGDIAEGYSVSREKKESFPLTVTSAQKNPTAFYLCASSIDRGQPQHFGDGTRLSIL.

The V gene is TRBV4-1, the J gene TRBJ1-2, with 7 bases lining up with TRBD1. The V and J ends lost 1 base and 7 bases, in that order; junction bases with no gene match: 6. This CDR3 has 14 residues. Germline CDR1 MGHRA, CDR2 YSYEKL. The CDR3 bases are TGCGCCAGCAGCCAAGGGCAGGGGGGACCTGGCTACACCTTC. It codes for CASSQGQGGPGYTF.

The table lists this clone with a count of one. This chain uses TRBV19 with TRBJ2-1, with D possibly matching TRBD2 (6 bases). The CDR3 sequence is 14 residues long. Germline loops: CDR1 LNHDA, CDR2 SQIVND (reference sequence). The ends were cut back, 7 bases at V and 8 bases at J, with 18 bases in the middle. CDR3 nucleotides: TGTGCCAGTAACCCTGGAGGGTTTATGGATGAGCAGTTCTTC. Its protein is CASNPGGFMDEQFF.

This clone was seen more than once but under ten times. The chain joins TRBV28 to TRBJ1-1; D not certain. The CDR3 contains 13 residues. In germline, CDR1 is MDHEN, CDR2 SYDVKM. Trimming cost V 4 bases and J 10 bases, with 16 bases left between them. The CDR3, as DNA: TGTGCCAGCAGTTCCTTGACTTTGATCGGAGCTTTCTTT. Encoded protein: CASSSLTLIGAFF.

This chain links TRBV5-1 with TRBJ2-3; 8 bases are shared with TRBD2. CDR3 length equals 13 residues. After removal of 4 bases from V and 5 bases from J, the junction contained 3 bases not matched to a gene. The V gene's germline CDR1 is SGHRS and CDR2 YFSETQ. CDR3 residues: CASSPLAEDTQYF. The CDR3 coding sequence is TGCGCCAGCAGCCCACTAGCGGAAGATACGCAGTATTTT.